This T cell receptor beta chain was documented in a study of identical twins. General study points: Excess low generation probability was seen in twin-shared out-of-frame alpha sequences. Partial confounding of zero-insertion analyses by invariant MAIT and iNKT cells was possible. The same donors were not followed; conclusions instead depended on cross-sectional statistical analysis.

TCRdb reanalysed the 5' RACE reads using MiXCR and keeps one entry per CDR3 protein. Of some 330,000 distinct CDR3 sequences in the sample, 9% to 10% are singletons; the top ten hold roughly 9%. With no exceptions, donors were healthy Caucasians. This clonotype showed up many times. Its specificity is not known. V was cut by 0 bases and J by 5 bases, with 15 bases left in between. The CDR3 has 16 amino acids. Germline CDR1 reads SGHRS; CDR2 reads YFSETQ. The source is a woman aged 45-59 years in good health. The chain combines TRBV5-1 with TRBJ2-1; no definite D call. Specimen: naive T cells sorted from blood. The CDR3 region is CASSLDIGRRHNEQFF. The CDR3 bases are TGCGCCAGCAGCTTGGACATAGGACGACGTCACAATGAGCAGTTCTTC.